A single sample is the source of the 30 T cell receptor beta chains below, sequenced in a study of cytomegalovirus exposure and HLA in healthy donors. The PCR made use of 60 Vbeta and 13 Jbeta primers. The assay was immunoSEQ multiplex PCR, and TCRdb's table has in-frame clones only and misses some. The table records roughly 93,000 clones, around four fifths of them present only once. Sequences were obtained from PBMCs. Receptor source: a man aged 30-40 years in good health and CMV-seronegative.

This chain uses TRBV5-6 with TRBJ1-4; D call uncertain. Germline CDR1 and CDR2: SGHDT and YYEEEE. V lost 4 bases and J 8 bases, leaving 15 bases between the germline ends. The CDR3 runs 14 residues. CDR3 in amino acids: CASSVRVLEEKLFF. In nucleotides, the CDR3 is TGTGCCAGCAGCGTGCGGGTCTTGGAAGAAAAACTGTTTTTT.

The chain employs TRBV5-1 and TRBJ1-6; TRBD1 matches at 7 bases. The CDR3 loop spans 14 amino acids. Trimming cost V 3 bases and J 7 bases; bases outside gene matches: 4. CDR1 and CDR2 (germline): SGHRS, YFSETQ. The CDR3 is CASSYGTANSPLHF. The CDR3 DNA is TGCGCCAGCAGCTACGGGACAGCAAATTCACCCCTCCACTTT.

The chain is built from TRBV2 and TRBJ1-2; 7 nucleotides line up with TRBD1. CDR1 and CDR2 (germline): SNHLY, FYNNEI. Losses at the gene ends were 7 bases for V and 1 base for J; bases not matched to a gene: 3. This CDR3 spans 13 amino acids. The CDR3 loop is CASKRDSNYGYTF. Written as DNA, the CDR3 is TGTGCCAGCAAAAGGGACAGTAACTATGGCTACACCTTC. Based on the CDR3 plus reference TRBV2 and TRBJ1-2, the full variable domain is EPEVTQTPSHQVTQMGQEVILRCVPISNHLYFYWYRQILGQKVEFLVSFYNNEISEKSEIFDDQFSVERPDGSNFTLKIRSTKLEDSAMYFCASKRDSNYGYTFGSGTRLTVV.

In DNA, the CDR3 is TGTGCCAGCTCCAGGGAGGACTCAGAGACCCAGTACTTC. It specifies CASSREDSETQYF. The V call is TRBV28, the J call TRBJ2-5; TRBD2 might be the D (6 bases). With 8 bases removed from V and 4 bases from J, the gap between germline ends came to 14 bases. CDR1 is MDHEN, CDR2 SYDVKM, per germline. This CDR3 is 13 amino acids long.

This chain joins TRBV28 and TRBJ2-7, with TRBD1 matching 8 bases. Germline values: CDR1 MDHEN, CDR2 SYDVKM. The trim removed 1 base at V and 4 bases at J, leaving 12 bases unmatched. The CDR3 runs 17 residues. The CDR3 loop is CASSLSRTGSRTYEQYF. The DNA for the CDR3 is TGTGCCAGCAGTTTATCGAGGACAGGGAGCAGGACTTACGAGCAGTACTTC. The full variable domain, in which reference TRBV28 and TRBJ2-7 provide the parts outside the CDR3, is DVKVTQSSRYLVKRTGEKVFLECVQDMDHENMFWYRQDPGLGLRLIYFSYDVKMKEKGDIPEGYSVSREKKERFSLILESASTNQTSMYLCASSLSRTGSRTYEQYFGPGTRLTVT.

CDR3 sequence (DNA): TGTGCCAGCAGCCTTCCTCCGGAGGGAATCTATGGCTACACCTTC. This sequence encodes CASSLPPEGIYGYTF. The chain couples TRBV7-2 to TRBJ1-2; no reliable D call. Germline assignment: CDR1 SGHTA and CDR2 FQGNSA. Trimming pared 5 bases from V and 4 bases from J, leaving 17 bases between. This CDR3 is 15 amino acids long.

CDR3 residues: CASSESWTGRDNEQFF. CDR3 in DNA: TGCGCCAGCAGTGAGTCTTGGACAGGGCGCGACAATGAGCAGTTCTTC. The chain recombines TRBV10-2 with TRBJ2-1, with TRBD1 matching 8 bases. The CDR3 runs 16 residues. The V gene's germline CDR1 is WSHSY and CDR2 SAAADI. Trimming took 0 bases from V and 5 from J; bases not matched to a gene: 6.

This chain connects TRBV29-1 to TRBJ2-3; D ambiguous. Per the germline V gene, CDR1 is SQVTM and CDR2 is ANQGSEA. This CDR3 spans 14 amino acids. V shed 8 bases and J shed 2 bases, with 17 bases lying between them. CDR3 bases: TGCAGCACTGACGGTCAGGAAGACACAGATACGCAGTATTTT. This gives the protein CSTDGQEDTDTQYF.

This sequence joins TRBV5-1 and TRBJ2-6; 8 bases match TRBD1. J was trimmed by 0 bases and V by 3 bases; bases with no gene match: 2. The germline V gene encodes CDR1 SGHRS and CDR2 YFSETQ. The CDR3 length is 16 residues. CDR3: CASSSDRASGANVLTF. The CDR3 region has the DNA TGCGCCAGCAGCTCGGACAGGGCCTCTGGGGCCAACGTCCTGACTTTC.

The CDR3 loop is CASSPQENRGVYEQYF. CDR3 nucleotides: TGTGCCAGCAGTCCCCAGGAGAACAGGGGCGTTTACGAGCAGTACTTC. V gene TRBV28 combines with J gene TRBJ2-7; TRBD1 matches 7 bases. V lost 5 bases and J lost 4; bases outside the gene matches: 14. CDR1 is MDHEN and CDR2 is SYDVKM in the germline V gene. The CDR3 consists of 16 residues.

J is TRBJ1-5 and V is TRBV7-9; TRBD1 matches at 8 bases. V shed 3 bases, J shed 6 bases, and the junction held 4 bases outside the gene matches. The CDR3 runs 14 residues. The V gene's germline CDR1 is SEHNR and CDR2 FQNEAQ (reference sequence). The CDR3 nucleotides read TGTGCCAGCAGCTTCTCACAGGGGGGTCAGCCCCAGCATTTT. It encodes CASSFSQGGQPQHF.

This clone was found a few times. The chain couples TRBV27 to TRBJ2-1, with 13 bases identical to TRBD2. Germline CDR1 MNHEY, CDR2 SMNVEV (reference sequence). The V gene end was trimmed by 10 bases and the J gene end by 6 bases; junction bases not matched to a gene: 3. The CDR3 covers 13 residues. DNA for the CDR3: TGTGCCACCCGACTAGCGGGAGGCAATGAGCAGTTCTTC. As protein: CATRLAGGNEQFF.

The chain is built from TRBV19 and TRBJ1-5; D is perhaps TRBD1 (5 bases). This CDR3 has 15 amino acids. The germline V and J ends were trimmed by 4 bases and 5 bases, with 15 bases remaining between them. Germline assignment: CDR1 LNHDA and CDR2 SQIVND (reference sequence). The CDR3 reads CASSTLRVEDQPQHF. In DNA form, the CDR3 reads TGTGCCAGTAGTACGCTCAGGGTAGAAGATCAGCCCCAGCATTTT.

This clone was observed a few times. The genes are TRBV30 and TRBJ1-1, with D possibly matching TRBD1 (6 bases). Germline CDR1 is GTSNPN and CDR2 is SVGIG (reference sequence). V shed 3 bases and J shed 4 bases, with 18 bases lying between them. The CDR3 is 15 residues long. DNA for the CDR3: TGTGCCTGGAGGACCCAGGGGTTCGGCGGCACTGAAGCTTTCTTT. Its translation: CAWRTQGFGGTEAFF. Variable domain in full (rest from reference TRBV30 and TRBJ1-1): SQTIHQWPATLVQPVGSPLSLECTVEGTSNPNLYWYRQAAGRGLQLLFYSVGIGQISSEVPQNLSASRPQDRQFILSSKKLLLSDSGFYLCAWRTQGFGGTEAFFGQGTRLTVV.

The chain links TRBV27 to TRBJ2-7; 10 positions agree with TRBD2. The junction had 2 bases not matched to a gene; V was cut back by 0 bases and J by 0 bases. This CDR3 contains 16 residues. Germline V lookup: CDR1 MNHEY, CDR2 SMNVEV (reference sequence). CDR3 region: CASSLSASGSSYEQYF. CDR3 DNA sequence: TGTGCCAGCAGTTTATCCGCTAGCGGGAGCTCCTACGAGCAGTACTTC.

The rearrangement uses TRBV27 and TRBJ2-7; TRBD1 agrees at 7 bases. After removal of 2 bases from V and 2 bases from J, the junction contained 6 bases not matched to a gene. Germline V lookup: CDR1 MNHEY, CDR2 SMNVEV (reference sequence). The CDR3 is 15 residues long. The CDR3 protein is CASSLGQTGPYEQYF. The CDR3 coding sequence is TGTGCCAGCAGTTTAGGTCAGACAGGGCCCTACGAGCAGTACTTC.

J is TRBJ2-3 and V is TRBV5-1, with 7 bases that match TRBD2. Per germline, CDR1 SGHRS and CDR2 YFSETQ. The CDR3 is 16 residues long. V gave up 0 bases and J gave up 4 bases; unmatched junction bases: 8. CDR3 residues: CASSLVRDYRSDTQYF. The CDR3 bases are TGCGCCAGCAGCTTGGTCCGGGACTACAGGTCAGATACGCAGTATTTT.

The rearrangement joins TRBV7-3 to TRBJ1-6; D might be TRBD1 (5 bases). V was clipped by 2 bases and J by 8 bases, with 7 bases between them. The CDR3 sequence is 13 residues long. Germline CDR1 reads SGHTA; CDR2 reads FQGTGA. Here the CDR3 reads CASSLQGDSPLHF. In DNA form, the CDR3 reads TGTGCCAGCAGCTTACAGGGTGATTCACCCCTCCACTTT.

This clone was found once. The chain couples TRBV9 to TRBJ2-3; TRBD1 is a possible D gene (7 bases). Germline CDR1 reads SGDLS; CDR2 reads YYNGEE. The CDR3 contains 15 residues. V lost 3 bases and J 5 bases, leaving 16 bases between the germline ends. Here the CDR3 reads CASSANTGEVDTQYF. The CDR3 nucleotides are TGTGCCAGCAGCGCTAACACAGGGGAGGTAGATACGCAGTATTTT.

V gene TRBV9 combines with J gene TRBJ1-4; 10 bases line up with TRBD1. Germline trimming cut 0 bases from V and 14 bases from J; bases unmatched to any gene: 4. Germline CDR1 is SGDLS and CDR2 is YYNGEE. The CDR3 length is 13 residues. The CDR3, as DNA: TGTGCCAGCAGCGTAGAGGGACAGGGGAGGCTGTTTTTT. It is translated as CASSVEGQGRLFF.

The chain has TRBV4-1 and TRBJ2-5; 9 nucleotides match TRBD2. This CDR3 spans 17 amino acids. Germline CDR1 reads MGHRA; CDR2 reads YSYEKL. Germline trimming cut 1 base from V and 1 base from J; bases unmatched to any gene: 7. CDR3 protein: CASSQAPSGALQETQYF. In DNA form, the CDR3 reads TGCGCCAGCAGCCAAGCCCCTAGCGGGGCGCTCCAAGAGACCCAGTACTTC.

The V call is TRBV5-1, the J call TRBJ1-1, with TRBD1 matching 7 bases. This CDR3 spans 15 amino acids. The junction had 7 bases not matched to a gene; V was cut back by 4 bases and J by 1 base. CDR1 is SGHRS and CDR2 is YFSETQ in the germline V gene. The CDR3 sequence: CASSGRGRTNTEAFF. The CDR3 DNA sequence: TGCGCCAGCAGCGGTAGGGGGCGGACGAACACTGAAGCTTTCTTT.

This clone has a handful of counts. The chain has TRBV23-1 and TRBJ2-1, with 7 bases aligning to TRBD1. TRBV23-1 is noted as an ORF with a role that remains uncertain. V was pared by 6 bases and J by 2 bases, with 25 bases of the junction left unmatched. The CDR3 extends over 21 amino acids. CDR3: CASRTKGDRDHRDGTYNEQFF. CDR3 sequence (DNA): TGCGCCAGCAGAACAAAGGGTGACAGGGATCACCGGGACGGAACCTACAATGAGCAGTTCTTC.

The chain is built from TRBV28 and TRBJ1-4; D ambiguous. The length of the CDR3 is 16 residues. V was clipped by 6 bases and J by 0 bases, with 14 bases between them. Germline lookup yields CDR1 MDHEN and CDR2 SYDVKM. The CDR3 loop is CASSPNPGTTNEKLFF. The CDR3 DNA reads TGTGCCAGCAGCCCGAACCCCGGGACAACTAATGAAAAACTGTTTTTT.

In its sample, this clone was seen a few times. The chain combines TRBV18 with TRBJ2-7; 10 nucleotides agree with TRBD2. In germline, CDR1 is KGHSH, CDR2 LQKENI. The trim removed 6 bases at V and 0 bases at J, leaving 5 bases unmatched. CDR3 length: 15 residues. The CDR3 spells CASSETSGISYEQYF. The CDR3 nucleotides read TGTGCCAGCTCCGAAACTAGCGGGATCTCCTACGAGCAGTACTTC. Using reference TRBV18 and TRBJ2-7 for the parts outside the CDR3, the full variable domain is NAGVMQNPRHLVRRRGQEARLRCSPMKGHSHVYWYRQLPEEGLKFMVYLQKENIIDESGMPKERFSAEFPKEGPSILRIQQVVRGDSAAYFCASSETSGISYEQYFGPGTRLTVT.

The J gene is TRBJ1-5, the V gene TRBV27; the D gene is possibly TRBD1 (5 bases). This CDR3 contains 14 residues. The V gene lost 2 bases and the J gene lost 3 bases, with 8 bases spanning the gap. Germline lookup yields CDR1 MNHEY and CDR2 SMNVEV (reference sequence). CDR3 DNA: TGTGCCAGCAGTTTAGCAGGGCCCAATCAGCCCCAGCATTTT. Protein: CASSLAGPNQPQHF.

The rearrangement uses TRBV7-2 and TRBJ2-1, with 7 nucleotides matching TRBD2. The CDR3 runs 14 residues. In germline, CDR1 is SGHTA, CDR2 FQGNSA. Losses at the gene ends were 2 bases for V and 6 bases for J; bases not matched to a gene: 4. CDR3 bases: TGTGCCAGCAGCTTAACAGCGGGGCTCAATGAGCAGTTCTTC. Translation: CASSLTAGLNEQFF.

The chain joins TRBV7-2 to TRBJ1-1; tentatively, D is TRBD1 (5 bases). The CDR3 totals 15 residues. Germline CDR1 and CDR2: SGHTA and FQGNSA. V was shortened by 5 bases and J by 1 base, with 14 bases between the two germline ends. CDR3 region: CASSVRGGKNTEAFF. The CDR3 DNA is TGTGCCAGCAGCGTACGCGGGGGGAAGAACACTGAAGCTTTCTTT.

The rearrangement joins TRBV28 to TRBJ1-1, with D unresolved. Germline lookup yields CDR1 MDHEN and CDR2 SYDVKM. V shed 6 bases and J shed 3 bases, with 8 bases lying between them. The CDR3 extends over 12 amino acids. CDR3 in DNA: TGTGCCAGCAGCCTCTCTGACACTGAAGCTTTCTTT. Amino acid sequence: CASSLSDTEAFF.

This clone was seen only once. V is TRBV4-2 and J is TRBJ2-5; 12 bases agree with TRBD2. Germline V gives CDR1 LGHNA, CDR2 YNFKEQ. The J segment lost 4 bases and the V segment lost 4 bases, leaving 4 bases of the junction unmatched. The CDR3 loop spans 15 amino acids. CDR3 sequence (DNA): TGTGCCAGCAGCCCTCCTAGCGGGGGGGCAGAGACCCAGTACTTC. Amino acids: CASSPPSGGAETQYF.